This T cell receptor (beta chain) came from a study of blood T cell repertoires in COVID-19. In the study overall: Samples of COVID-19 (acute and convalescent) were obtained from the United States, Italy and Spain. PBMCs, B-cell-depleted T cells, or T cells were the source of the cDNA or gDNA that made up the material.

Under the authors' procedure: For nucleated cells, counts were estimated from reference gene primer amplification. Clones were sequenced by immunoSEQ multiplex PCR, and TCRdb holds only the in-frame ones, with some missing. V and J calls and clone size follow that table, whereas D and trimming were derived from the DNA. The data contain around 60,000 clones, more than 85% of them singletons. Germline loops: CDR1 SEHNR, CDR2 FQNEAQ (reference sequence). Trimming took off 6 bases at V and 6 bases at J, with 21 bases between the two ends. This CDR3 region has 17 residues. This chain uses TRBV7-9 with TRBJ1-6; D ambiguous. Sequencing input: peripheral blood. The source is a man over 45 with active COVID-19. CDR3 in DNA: TGTGCCAGCAGGCCCCCCCCGGCCGGAGGTGGTAATTCACCCCTCCACTTT. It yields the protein CASRPPPAGGGNSPLHF.